One T cell receptor beta chain is described in this entry. Its antigen remains unknown. Isolation per sample recovered at least 7 million PBMCs. The sample is drawn from a study of blood T cells in healthy people across ages. Whole-study context: The template switching approach captured approximately one barcoded beta molecule for every two T cells. Study outcomes and limitations: While age rose, TCR beta diversity per million T cells dropped in a roughly linear way. The study could not conclusively compare naive and antigen-experienced cells, given its unsorted PBMCs.

The J segment lost 4 bases and the V segment lost 6 bases, leaving 7 bases of the junction unmatched. Germline V gene sequence: CDR1 SQVTM, CDR2 ANQGSEA. The CDR3 spans 14 residues. For the second PCR, which ran for about 7 to 11 cycles, a sample-barcoded 5' primer and a J-beta primer mix were used. Using its own MiXCR run on the 5' RACE reads, TCRdb lists one record per CDR3 protein. The sample yields 1.5 million to 1.9 million distinct CDR3 sequences, 35% to 45% seen once. The sequence was obtained from a woman aged 18-30 years in good health. The chain uses TRBV29-1 and TRBJ2-1; 9 nucleotides line up with TRBD1. What was sequenced was blood. Written as DNA, the CDR3 is TGCAGCGTGGGTGGGACAGGGCATTACAATGAGCAGTTCTTC. It translates to CSVGGTGHYNEQFF.